What follows describes a single T cell receptor beta chain. The target of this receptor is not known. No much larger clonotype is one base removed from it; base qualities were not supplied. This sample is part of a study of blood T cell repertoires in COVID-19 (dated by TCRdb to 2020 to 2021). A note on the overall study: Collaborator samples came from the United States, Italy and Spain and covered acute and convalescent phases of COVID-19. The material from the prospective study consisted of cDNA or gDNA derived from T cells, B-cell-depleted T cells, or PBMCs. Deeply sampled blood TCRbeta repertoires from subjects exposed to, actively infected with, or recovered from COVID-19 were included in the dataset. The repertoires were released in a freely available public database intended as a resource for research on the immune response to SARS-CoV-2. Samples were obtained from the ongoing ImmuneRACE study (first 160 participants) and from about 1,300 subjects provided by 6 global collaborators. A de-identified subject ID, COVID-19 status, age in years and sex were almost always included in the sample metadata. HLA class I and class II types, where available, came from metadata supplied by the sample provider rather than from assay-based typing. Overall study outcomes, separate from this receptor: Clinical and demographic metadata were provided uncurated, with the amount varying by source and participant.

TCRbeta CDR3 regions were amplified from genomic DNA using the immunoSEQ Assay, a bias-controlled multiplex PCR. Concerning the study's data processing: The number of nucleated cells in each sample was estimated from the amplification of reference gene primers within the assay. To quantify the absolute abundance of each unique TCRbeta CDR3 rearrangement, sequence reads were collapsed and filtered. For each sample, productive Simpson clonality was calculated as the square root of Simpson's diversity index over productive rearrangements. As stored in TCRdb, this immuneACCESS dataset retains in-frame rearrangements with V and J assigned. A fraction of the clones does not appear; measured against another copy, unresolved V genes explain less than half of the discrepancy, and the remainder lacks a known reason. That table gives V, J and clone size, and the DNA gave D and trimming. The table for this sample lists 470,000 or so clones; roughly 89% of them were counted only once. Jointly, the top ten make up 4.3% of the sample.

Whole blood was collected in K2EDTA tubes by collaborating institutions according to the institutions' own protocols. For TCRbeta analysis, collaborators shipped samples in one of three forms: frozen whole blood, isolated PBMCs, or DNA extracted from either of those sample types. The CDR3 sequence holds 12 residues, the cysteine and phenylalanine included. Only the CDR3 region is kept as DNA, spanning 36 bases read in frame from base 1. The germline V gene supplies CDR1 SNHLY and CDR2 FYNNEI. V has 9 bases trimmed and J has 1 base trimmed; junction bases matching no gene number 2. This TCR derives from a woman aged 30 to 39 with acute or convalescent COVID-19. The chain was built from TRBV2 and TRBJ1-1; 7 of the junction bases match TRBD1. Sequenced sample: peripheral blood. CDR3 loop: CARGQQNTEAFF. The bases read TGTGCCAGGGGACAGCAGAACACTGAAGCTTTCTTT. Beyond the CDR3, the reference TRBV2 and TRBJ1-1 genes provide the residues; the full variable domain reads: EPEVTQTPSHQVTQMGQEVILRCVPISNHLYFYWYRQILGQKVEFLVSFYNNEISEKSEIFDDQFSVERPDGSNFTLKIRSTKLEDSAMYFCARGQQNTEAFFGQGTRLTVV.